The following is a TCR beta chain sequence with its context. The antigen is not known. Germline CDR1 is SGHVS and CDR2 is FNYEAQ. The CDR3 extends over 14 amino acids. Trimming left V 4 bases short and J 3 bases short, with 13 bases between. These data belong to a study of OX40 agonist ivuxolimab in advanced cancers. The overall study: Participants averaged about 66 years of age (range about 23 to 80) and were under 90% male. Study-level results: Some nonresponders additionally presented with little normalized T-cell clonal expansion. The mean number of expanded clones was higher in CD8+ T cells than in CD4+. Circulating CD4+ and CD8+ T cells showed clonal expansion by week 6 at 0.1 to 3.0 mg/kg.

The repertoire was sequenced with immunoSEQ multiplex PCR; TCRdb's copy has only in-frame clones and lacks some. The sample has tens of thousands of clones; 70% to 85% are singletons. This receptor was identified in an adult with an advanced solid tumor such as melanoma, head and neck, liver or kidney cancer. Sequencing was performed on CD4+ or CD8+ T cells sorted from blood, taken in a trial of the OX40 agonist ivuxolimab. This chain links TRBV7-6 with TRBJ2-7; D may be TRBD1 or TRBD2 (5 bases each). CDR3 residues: CASSYKGPCYEQYV. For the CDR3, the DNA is TGTGCCAGCAGCTATAAGGGACCGTGCTACGAGCAGTACGTC.